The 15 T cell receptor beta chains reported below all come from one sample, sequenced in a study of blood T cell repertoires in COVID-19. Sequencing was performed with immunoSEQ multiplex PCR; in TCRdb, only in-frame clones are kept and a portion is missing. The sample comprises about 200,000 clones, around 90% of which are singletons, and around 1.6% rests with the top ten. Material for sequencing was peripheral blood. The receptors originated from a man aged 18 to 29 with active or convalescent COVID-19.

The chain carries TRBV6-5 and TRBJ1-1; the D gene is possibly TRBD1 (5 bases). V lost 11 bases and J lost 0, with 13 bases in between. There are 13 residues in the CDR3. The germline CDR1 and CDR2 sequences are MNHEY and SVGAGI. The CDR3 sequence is CAVRGLMNTEAFF. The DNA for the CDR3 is TGTGCCGTTCGGGGACTTATGAACACTGAAGCTTTCTTT.

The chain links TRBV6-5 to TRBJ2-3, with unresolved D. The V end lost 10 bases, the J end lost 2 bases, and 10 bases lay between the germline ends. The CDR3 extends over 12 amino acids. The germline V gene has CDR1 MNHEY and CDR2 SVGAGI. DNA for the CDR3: TGTGCCATAGCCGGGTCCACAGATACGCAGTATTTT. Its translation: CAIAGSTDTQYF.

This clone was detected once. In nucleotides, the CDR3 is TGCGCCAGCAGCCAAGGTCCCTCTTCTAGCGGGAGTGGATACGAGCAGTACTTC. This sequence encodes CASSQGPSSSGSGYEQYF. The chain uses TRBV4-1 and TRBJ2-7; 10 nucleotides align to TRBD2. Germline lookup yields CDR1 MGHRA and CDR2 YSYEKL. This CDR3 contains 18 residues. Trimming removed 1 base from V and 4 bases from J; junction bases left unmatched: 13.

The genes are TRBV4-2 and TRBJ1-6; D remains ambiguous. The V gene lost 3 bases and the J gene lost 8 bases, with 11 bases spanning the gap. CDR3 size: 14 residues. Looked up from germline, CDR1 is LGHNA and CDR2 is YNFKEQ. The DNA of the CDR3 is TGTGCCAGCAGCCAGCCCACTAGGGATTCACCCCTCCACTTT. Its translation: CASSQPTRDSPLHF.

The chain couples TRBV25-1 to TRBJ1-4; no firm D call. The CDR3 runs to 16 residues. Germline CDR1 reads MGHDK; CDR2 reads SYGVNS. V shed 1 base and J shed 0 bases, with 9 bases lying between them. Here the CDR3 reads CASSELTTATNEKLFF. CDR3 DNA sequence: TGTGCCAGCAGTGAATTAACCACAGCAACTAATGAAAAACTGTTTTTT. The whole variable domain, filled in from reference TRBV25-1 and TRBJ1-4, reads EADIYQTPRYLVIGTGKKITLECSQTMGHDKMYWYQQDPGMELHLIHYSYGVNSTEKGDLSSESTVSRIRTEHFPLTLESARPSHTSQYLCASSELTTATNEKLFFGSGTQLSVL.

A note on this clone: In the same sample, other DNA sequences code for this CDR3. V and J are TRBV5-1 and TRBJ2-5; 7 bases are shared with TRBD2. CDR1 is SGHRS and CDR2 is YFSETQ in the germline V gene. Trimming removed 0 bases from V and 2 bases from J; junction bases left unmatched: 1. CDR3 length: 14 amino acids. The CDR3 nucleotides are TGCGCCAGCAGCTTGGGTAGCGGGCAAGAGACCCAGTACTTC. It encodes CASSLGSGQETQYF. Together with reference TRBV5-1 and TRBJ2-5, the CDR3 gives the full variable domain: KAGVTQTPRYLIKTRGQQVTLSCSPISGHRSVSWYQQTPGQGLQFLFEYFSETQRNKGNFPGRFSGRQFSNSRSEMNVSTLELGDSALYLCASSLGSGQETQYFGPGTRLLVL.

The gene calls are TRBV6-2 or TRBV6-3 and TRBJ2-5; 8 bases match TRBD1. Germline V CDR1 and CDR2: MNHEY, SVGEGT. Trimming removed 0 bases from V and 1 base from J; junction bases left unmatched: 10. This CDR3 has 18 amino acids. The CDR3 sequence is CASSYSFDRGPSQETQYF. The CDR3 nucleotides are TGTGCCAGCAGTTACTCATTTGACAGGGGCCCATCCCAAGAGACCCAGTACTTC.

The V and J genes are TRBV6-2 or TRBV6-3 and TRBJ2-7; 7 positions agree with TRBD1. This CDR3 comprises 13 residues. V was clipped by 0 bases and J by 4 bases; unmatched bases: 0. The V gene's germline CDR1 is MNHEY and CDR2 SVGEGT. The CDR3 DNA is TGTGCCAGCAGTTACTCCAGGGGGTACGAGCAGTACTTC. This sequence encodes CASSYSRGYEQYF.

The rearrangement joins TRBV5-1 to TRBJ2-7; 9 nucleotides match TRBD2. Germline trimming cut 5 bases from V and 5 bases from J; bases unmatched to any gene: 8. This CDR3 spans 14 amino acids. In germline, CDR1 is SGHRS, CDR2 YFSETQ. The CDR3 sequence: CASRVERGAHEQYF. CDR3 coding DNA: TGCGCCAGCAGGGTCGAGCGGGGGGCCCACGAGCAGTACTTC.

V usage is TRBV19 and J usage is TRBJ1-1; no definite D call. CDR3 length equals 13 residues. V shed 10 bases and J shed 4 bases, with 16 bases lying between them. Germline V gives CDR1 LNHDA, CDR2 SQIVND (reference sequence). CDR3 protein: CATHPLGSTEAFF. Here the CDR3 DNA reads TGTGCCACCCACCCCCTGGGGAGCACTGAAGCTTTCTTT.

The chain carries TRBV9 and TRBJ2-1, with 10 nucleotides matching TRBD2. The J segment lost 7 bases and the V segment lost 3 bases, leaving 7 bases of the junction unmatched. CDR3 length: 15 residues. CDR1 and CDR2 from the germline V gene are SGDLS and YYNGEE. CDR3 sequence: CASSAILAGVNEQFF. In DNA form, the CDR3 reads TGTGCCAGCAGCGCTATCCTAGCGGGGGTTAATGAGCAGTTCTTC.

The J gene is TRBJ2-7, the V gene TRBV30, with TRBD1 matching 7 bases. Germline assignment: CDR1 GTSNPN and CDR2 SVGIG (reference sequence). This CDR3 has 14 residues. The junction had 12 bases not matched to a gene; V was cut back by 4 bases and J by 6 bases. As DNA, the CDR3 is TGTGCCTGGAATACGATAGGGGGCCGGGGCGAGCAGTACTTC. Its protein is CAWNTIGGRGEQYF.

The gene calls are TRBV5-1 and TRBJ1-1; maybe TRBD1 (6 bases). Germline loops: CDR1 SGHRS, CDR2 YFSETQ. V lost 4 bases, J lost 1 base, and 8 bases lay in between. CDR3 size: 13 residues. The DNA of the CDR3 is TGCGCCAGCAGCCGAGGGGGGAACACTGAAGCTTTCTTT. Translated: CASSRGGNTEAFF. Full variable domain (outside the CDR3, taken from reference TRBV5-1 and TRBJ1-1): KAGVTQTPRYLIKTRGQQVTLSCSPISGHRSVSWYQQTPGQGLQFLFEYFSETQRNKGNFPGRFSGRQFSNSRSEMNVSTLELGDSALYLCASSRGGNTEAFFGQGTRLTVV.

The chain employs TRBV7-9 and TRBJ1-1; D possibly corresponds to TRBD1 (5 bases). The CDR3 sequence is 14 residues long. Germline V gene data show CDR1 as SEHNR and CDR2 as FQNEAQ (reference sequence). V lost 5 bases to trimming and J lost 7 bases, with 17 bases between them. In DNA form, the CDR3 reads TGTGCCAGCAGCCTTCTCGACAGCTCCCTTGAAGCTTTCTTT. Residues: CASSLLDSSLEAFF.

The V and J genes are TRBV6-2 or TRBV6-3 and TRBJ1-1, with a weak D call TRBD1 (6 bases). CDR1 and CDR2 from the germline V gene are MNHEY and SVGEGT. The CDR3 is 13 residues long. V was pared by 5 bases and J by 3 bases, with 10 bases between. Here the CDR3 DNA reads TGTGCCAGCAGTCTCGACAGGTACACTGAAGCTTTCTTT. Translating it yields CASSLDRYTEAFF.